The rows below give T cell receptor beta chains drawn from one sample of a study of T cells after posttransplantation cyclophosphamide. Assay used: immunoSEQ multiplex PCR; TCRdb lists only in-frame clones, some missing. There are tens of thousands of clones in the sample, none observed a single time. Sequencing used PBMCs, obtained after allogeneic stem cell transplant with posttransplant cyclophosphamide. The receptors here all came from a male patient aged 18-29 years who received an allogeneic stem cell transplant from a related donor, was CMV-positive, and had no GVHD. Some T cells may originate from the graft donor. Each CDR3 is given with its conserved first and last residue. D genes are given only for firm matches. Sizes are listed as once, few or many counts, or a class when the clone is expanded.

DNA: TGTGCCAGCAGCTTACAGGGGTACCAAGAGACCCAGTACTTC
CDR3: CASSLQGYQETQYF
V: TRBV7-3
D: -
J: TRBJ2-5
size: many

DNA: TGTGCCAGCAGTGTATCGGGGAGATGGGTAGAGACCCAGTACTTC
CDR3: CASSVSGRWVETQYF
V: TRBV28
D: -
J: TRBJ2-5
size: few

DNA: TGTGCCAGCAGTTTCGTGGCTTCAACTGAAGCTTTCTTT
CDR3: CASSFVASTEAFF
V: TRBV27
D: -
J: TRBJ1-1
size: many

DNA: TGTGCCAGCAGTAGGCTAGCCTACAATGAGCAGTTCTTC
CDR3: CASSRLAYNEQFF
V: TRBV6-1
D: -
J: TRBJ2-1
size: many

DNA: TGTGCCAGCAGGATGGTTACTTACAATGAGCAGTTCTTC
CDR3: CASRMVTYNEQFF
V: TRBV28
D: -
J: TRBJ2-1
size: few

DNA: TGCGCCAGCAGCCAAGATCCGACAGGACGCTCTGGAAACACCATATATTTT
CDR3: CASSQDPTGRSGNTIYF
V: TRBV4-1
D: -
J: TRBJ1-3
size: many

DNA: TGCGCCAGCAAAATGGCGGGACAGGGGGCTTACAATGAGCAGTTCTTC
CDR3: CASKMAGQGAYNEQFF
V: TRBV5-1
D: TRBD1
J: TRBJ2-1
size: many

DNA: TGTGCCAGCAGCCGAGCTGGGCAGCACAATGAGCAGTTCTTC
CDR3: CASSRAGQHNEQFF
V: TRBV7-9
D: -
J: TRBJ2-1
size: many

DNA: TGCGCCAGCGGCTTGCAGATGAACACTGAAGCTTTCTTT
CDR3: CASGLQMNTEAFF
V: TRBV5-1
D: -
J: TRBJ1-1
size: few

DNA: TGTGCCAGCAGTTTATGGGGCGGGGGGGCCGCCGGGGAGCTGTTTTTT
CDR3: CASSLWGGGAAGELFF
V: TRBV28
D: TRBD2
J: TRBJ2-2
size: many

DNA: TGTGCCAGTAGGATTGGGTCTGGGGCCAACGTCCCGACTTTC
CDR3: CASRIGSGANVPTF
V: TRBV19
D: -
J: TRBJ2-6
size: many

DNA: TGTGCCAGCAGCCAGCAGGGTTTAGTCGAGAGCTCCTACAATGAGCAGTTCTTC
CDR3: CASSQQGLVESSYNEQFF
V: TRBV14
D: -
J: TRBJ2-1
size: many

DNA: TGTGCCAGCAGTGTTGACAGGGTCGGGACAGATACGCAGTATTTT
CDR3: CASSVDRVGTDTQYF
V: TRBV6-1
D: TRBD1
J: TRBJ2-3
size: many

DNA: TGTGCCAGCTCACCACAGCCTAATGAAAAACTGTTTTTT
CDR3: CASSPQPNEKLFF
V: TRBV18
D: -
J: TRBJ1-4
size: many

DNA: TGTGCCAGCAGCGTAGAACAGAACACTGAAGCTTTCTTT
CDR3: CASSVEQNTEAFF
V: TRBV9
D: -
J: TRBJ1-1
size: many

DNA: TGTGCCAGCAGCCCGGGGACAGGGGGCGAGTATAATTCACCCCTCCACTTT
CDR3: CASSPGTGGEYNSPLHF
V: TRBV7-8
D: TRBD1
J: TRBJ1-6
size: many

DNA: TGCAGCGTTGAAGATAAGGGGGCAGCGGATACGCAGTATTTT
CDR3: CSVEDKGAADTQYF
V: TRBV29-1
D: TRBD1
J: TRBJ2-3
size: many

DNA: TGTGCCAGCAGCGCGGGACAGTATAATTCACCCCTCCACTTT
CDR3: CASSAGQYNSPLHF
V: TRBV7-6
D: TRBD1
J: TRBJ1-6
size: many